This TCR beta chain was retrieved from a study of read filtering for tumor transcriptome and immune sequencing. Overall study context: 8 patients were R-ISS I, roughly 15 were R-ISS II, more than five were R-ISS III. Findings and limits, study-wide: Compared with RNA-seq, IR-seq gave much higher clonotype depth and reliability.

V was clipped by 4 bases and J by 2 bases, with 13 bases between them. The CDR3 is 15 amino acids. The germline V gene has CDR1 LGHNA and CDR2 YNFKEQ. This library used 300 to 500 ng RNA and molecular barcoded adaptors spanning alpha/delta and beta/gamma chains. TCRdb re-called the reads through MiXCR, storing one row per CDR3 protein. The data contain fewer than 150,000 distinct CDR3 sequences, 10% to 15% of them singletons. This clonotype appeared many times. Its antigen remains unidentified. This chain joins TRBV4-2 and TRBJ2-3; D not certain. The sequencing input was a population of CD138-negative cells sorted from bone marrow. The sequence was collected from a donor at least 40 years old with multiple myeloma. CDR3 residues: CASSPLSLSTDTQYF. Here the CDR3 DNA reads TGTGCCAGCAGCCCCCTCTCCCTGTCCACAGATACGCAGTATTTT.